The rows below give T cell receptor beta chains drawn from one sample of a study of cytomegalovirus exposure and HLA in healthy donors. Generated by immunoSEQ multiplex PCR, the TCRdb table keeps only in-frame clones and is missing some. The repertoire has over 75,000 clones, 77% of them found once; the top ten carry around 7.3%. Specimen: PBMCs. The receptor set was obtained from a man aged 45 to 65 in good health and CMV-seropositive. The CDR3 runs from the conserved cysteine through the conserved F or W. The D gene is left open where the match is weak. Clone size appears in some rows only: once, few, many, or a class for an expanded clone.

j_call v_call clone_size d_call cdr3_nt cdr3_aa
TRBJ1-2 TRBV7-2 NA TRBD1 TGTGCCAGCAGCTACGGACAGGGCACATATGGCTACACCTTC CASSYGQGTYGYTF
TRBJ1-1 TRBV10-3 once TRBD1 TGTGCCATCAGTGATCTCAGGGGGCTCGTCGGTCCCACTGAAGCTTTCTTT CAISDLRGLVGPTEAFF
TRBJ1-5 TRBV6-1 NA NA TGTGCCAGCAGTGAAGCCAGGGTCCGAGGCAATCAGCCCCAGCATTTT CASSEARVRGNQPQHF
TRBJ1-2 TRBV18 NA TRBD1 TGTGCCAGCTCACCATTCCGGACAGGAAATAACTATGGCTACACCTTC CASSPFRTGNNYGYTF
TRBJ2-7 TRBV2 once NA TGTGCCAGCAGTGAAGCTGTAGGACGGGGGAGCTCCTACGAGCAGTACTTC CASSEAVGRGSSYEQYF
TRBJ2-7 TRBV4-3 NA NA TGCGCCAGCAGCCAAGATTTGGCAGGGAAGACCTACGAGCAGTACTTC CASSQDLAGKTYEQYF
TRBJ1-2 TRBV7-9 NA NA TGTGCCAGCAGCTCAACAGGTCCCGGCGCGGGAGGTGGCTACACCTTC CASSSTGPGAGGGYTF
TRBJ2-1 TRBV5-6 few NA TGTGCCAGCAGCTTGTCGGTGACAGAGTACAATGAGCAGTTCTTC CASSLSVTEYNEQFF
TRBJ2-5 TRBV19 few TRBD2 TGTGCCAGTAAAAAGCGGGGGGCATTCCAAGAGACCCAGTACTTC CASKKRGAFQETQYF
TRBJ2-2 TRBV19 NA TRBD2 TGTGCCAGTAGACGGGACAGAGCGGGGGGGAGCGGAGGGGAGCTGTTTTTT CASRRDRAGGSGGELFF
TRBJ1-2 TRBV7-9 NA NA TGTGCCAGCAGCTTAGAGGAGGAGAGGAGGAACTACACCTTC CASSLEEERRNYTF
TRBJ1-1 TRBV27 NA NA TGTGCCAGCAGTTTATCGAGGTGGGTGGACACTGAAGCTTTCTTT CASSLSRWVDTEAFF
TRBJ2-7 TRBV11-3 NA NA TGTGCCAGCAGCGGTTATGGCAGCTACGAGCAGTACTTC CASSGYGSYEQYF
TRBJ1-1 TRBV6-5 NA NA TGTGCCAGCAGCCAGAGACAGCTTAACACTGAAGCTTTCTTT CASSQRQLNTEAFF
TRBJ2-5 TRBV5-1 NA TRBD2 TGCGCCAGCAGCCCCCTTTCTAAGACTAGCGGGGGGCCCGGGGAGACCCAGTACTTC CASSPLSKTSGGPGETQYF
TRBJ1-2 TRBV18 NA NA TGTGCCAGCTCACCAGGATTACAGGCCCTTAACTATGGCTACACCTTC CASSPGLQALNYGYTF
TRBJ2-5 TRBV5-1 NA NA TGCGCCAGCAGCTTTGAGGGGGGGGCCCAACAAGAGACCCAGTACTTC CASSFEGGAQQETQYF
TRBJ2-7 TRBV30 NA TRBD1 TGTGCCTGGAGGGACAGGGTTAACTACGAGCAGTACTTC CAWRDRVNYEQYF
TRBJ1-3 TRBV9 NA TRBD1 TGTGCCAGCAGCGTAGGCGGGACAGGGGGCGAAAACACCATATATTTT CASSVGGTGGENTIYF
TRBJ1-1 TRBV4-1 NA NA TGCGCCAGCAGCCAAGCCAAGACAGTGAACACTGAAGCTTTCTTT CASSQAKTVNTEAFF
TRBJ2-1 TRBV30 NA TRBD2 TGTGCCTGGAGTGTAACTAGCGGGGGGGCCTACAATGAGCAGTTCTTC CAWSVTSGGAYNEQFF
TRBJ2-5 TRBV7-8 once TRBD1 TGTGCCAGCAGCGCAACCCGGGACAGGGGGATGGAGACCCAGTACTTC CASSATRDRGMETQYF